The next 10 T cell receptor beta chains were all read from a single sample in a study of blood T cell repertoires in COVID-19. TCRdb's copy holds only in-frame clones and misses some; the assay was immunoSEQ multiplex PCR. The table lists some 240,000 clones, about 81% of them singletons. Sequencing was carried out using peripheral blood. These receptors were collected from a woman aged 55-75 years with active or convalescent COVID-19.

The rearrangement joins TRBV7-2 to TRBJ1-2; 7 bases align to TRBD1. The junction had 11 bases not matched to a gene; V was cut back by 2 bases and J by 8 bases. The CDR3 runs 15 residues. Germline V gene lookup returns CDR1 SGHTA and CDR2 FQGNSA. The CDR3 DNA follows: TGTGCCAGCAGCTTAAGACAGGGAGAGGGAAGGGGCTACACCTTC. Its translation is CASSLRQGEGRGYTF. Filled out from reference TRBV7-2 and TRBJ1-2, the complete variable domain reads GAGVSQSPSNKVTEKGKDVELRCDPISGHTALYWYRQSLGQGLEFLIYFQGNSAPDKSGLPSDRFSAERTGGSVSTLTIQRTQQEDSAVYLCASSLRQGEGRGYTFGSGTRLTVV.

The chain couples TRBV24-1 to TRBJ2-1; 8 bases are a match to TRBD1. Trimming at V came to 4 bases and at J to 8 bases, leaving 9 bases not matched to a gene. The CDR3 runs to 15 residues. Germline-derived CDR1 and CDR2 are KGHDR and SFDVKD. CDR3 loop: CATSDRGQGGDEQFF. CDR3 nucleotides: TGTGCCACCAGTGACCGAGGACAGGGTGGGGATGAGCAGTTCTTC.

The chain employs TRBV19 and TRBJ2-3, with D possibly TRBD2 on 6 matching bases. With 6 bases removed from V and 2 bases from J, the gap between germline ends came to 15 bases. The CDR3 length is 15 residues. From germline, CDR1 is LNHDA and CDR2 SQIVND (reference sequence). CDR3 DNA: TGTGCCAGTAGGGATAGGGCGGGGCACACAGATACGCAGTATTTT. It encodes CASRDRAGHTDTQYF. The variable domain in full, with the rest retrieved from reference TRBV19 and TRBJ2-3, is DGGITQSPKYLFRKEGQNVTLSCEQNLNHDAMYWYRQDPGQGLRLIYYSQIVNDFQKGDIAEGYSVSREKKESFPLTVTSAQKNPTAFYLCASRDRAGHTDTQYFGPGTRLTVL.

In its sample, this clone is medium-sized. The chain carries TRBV5-1 and TRBJ2-1, with 10 positions matching TRBD1. J lost 6 bases, V lost 4 bases, and 10 bases had no gene match. CDR1 SGHRS and CDR2 YFSETQ come from the germline V gene. The CDR3 covers 16 residues. The CDR3 sequence is CASSPSRQGAGNEQFF. The CDR3 nucleotides are TGCGCCAGCAGCCCATCTCGACAGGGGGCGGGCAATGAGCAGTTCTTC.

This chain uses TRBV19 with TRBJ1-2; no clear D. CDR3 length equals 15 residues. V was cut by 4 bases and J by 5 bases, with 17 bases left in between. Germline CDR1 is LNHDA and CDR2 is SQIVND (reference sequence). The CDR3: CASSTTADYLYGYTF. The CDR3 bases are TGTGCCAGTAGTACCACAGCCGACTATTTGTATGGCTACACCTTC.

This chain links TRBV27 with TRBJ1-6, with D perhaps matching TRBD1 (6 bases). The V end was cut by 0 bases, the J end by 9 bases, with 18 bases between. This CDR3 contains 17 residues. CDR1 is MNHEY, CDR2 SMNVEV, per germline (reference sequence). CDR3 coding DNA: TGTGCCAGCAGTTTATCCCACCCGGCAGGGGCAGGTTCACCCCTCCACTTT. This codes for CASSLSHPAGAGSPLHF.

The genes are TRBV15 and TRBJ1-5; 7 positions agree with TRBD1. Germline V lookup: CDR1 LNHNV, CDR2 YYDKDF (reference sequence). Trimming at V came to 2 bases and at J to 4 bases, leaving 5 bases not matched to a gene. The CDR3 covers 15 residues. The CDR3 is CATSRTAGGNQPQHF. As DNA, the CDR3 is TGTGCCACCAGCAGAACAGCAGGGGGGAATCAGCCCCAGCATTTT.

The chain uses TRBV12-3 or TRBV12-4 and TRBJ2-7; 8 bases map to TRBD1. V gave up 6 bases and J gave up 7 bases; unmatched junction bases: 8. This CDR3 contains 13 residues. The CDR3 spells CASSFDRGREQYF. CDR3 DNA: TGTGCCAGCAGCTTCGACAGGGGCCGGGAGCAGTACTTC.

The chain is built from TRBV6-5 and TRBJ1-6; D is possibly TRBD1 (6 bases). Trimming shortened V by 6 bases and J by 7 bases, and 10 bases separated the two germline ends. The CDR3 loop spans 13 amino acids. CDR1 MNHEY and CDR2 SVGAGI come from the germline V gene. CDR3 sequence (DNA): TGTGCCAGCAGACGACAGGCGAATTCACCCCTCCACTTT. Protein: CASRRQANSPLHF.

J is TRBJ1-2 and V is TRBV7-8; D is ambiguous. The CDR3 consists of 15 residues. V lost 2 bases, J lost 1 base, and 11 bases lay in between. Looked up from germline, CDR1 is SGHVS and CDR2 is FQNEAQ. CDR3 DNA: TGTGCCAGCAGCTTATGGGGAGGAAATAACTATGGCTACACCTTC. Protein sequence: CASSLWGGNNYGYTF.